Each of the 21 T cell receptor beta chains below was sequenced from the same sample in a study of blood T cell repertoires in COVID-19. The protocol was immunoSEQ multiplex PCR, while the TCRdb copy is restricted to in-frame clones and leaves out a portion. The sample includes around 200,000 clones, roughly four fifths of them seen just once. The specimen sequenced was peripheral blood. The origin of the receptors is a man younger than 40 with active or convalescent COVID-19.

This chain uses TRBV18 with TRBJ2-1, with D hard to call. The CDR3 covers 15 residues. V lost 0 bases and J 8 bases, leaving 14 bases between the germline ends. Germline loops: CDR1 KGHSH, CDR2 LQKENI. The CDR3: CASSPPRAGDYEQFF. The DNA for the CDR3 is TGTGCCAGCTCACCACCCAGAGCCGGAGACTATGAGCAGTTCTTC.

The chain has TRBV4-3 and TRBJ1-2; D remains ambiguous. The CDR3 spans 14 residues. The V end was cut by 1 base, the J end by 4 bases, with 10 bases between. Germline lookup yields CDR1 LGHNA and CDR2 YSLEER. CDR3 region: CASSQGKPLYGYTF. The CDR3 DNA is TGCGCCAGCAGCCAAGGCAAGCCCCTCTATGGCTACACCTTC.

The chain carries TRBV5-1 and TRBJ1-1; D gene uncertain. Per germline, CDR1 SGHRS and CDR2 YFSETQ. With 0 bases removed from V and 7 bases from J, the gap between germline ends came to 10 bases. The CDR3 runs to 13 residues. CDR3 sequence reads: CASSLGVPIEAFF. For the CDR3, the DNA is TGCGCCAGCAGCTTGGGAGTACCCATTGAAGCTTTCTTT.

CDR3 amino acids: CASEHWGQGHNQPQHF. The CDR3 DNA is TGTGCCAGCGAGCATTGGGGACAGGGCCATAATCAGCCCCAGCATTTT. The chain links TRBV21-1 to TRBJ1-5; TRBD1 reflects the table's D call only, with no check against the DNA. TRBV21-1 is classified as a pseudogene. The length of the CDR3 is 16 residues.

The chain couples TRBV5-1 to TRBJ1-3; D gene ambiguous. This CDR3 contains 14 residues. Germline assignment: CDR1 SGHRS and CDR2 YFSETQ. Deletions cut 4 bases from V and 0 bases from J, with 8 bases between. The chain's CDR3 is CASSPHPSGNTIYF. In nucleotides, the CDR3 is TGCGCCAGCAGCCCACATCCCTCTGGAAACACCATATATTTT. Filled out from reference TRBV5-1 and TRBJ1-3, the complete variable domain reads KAGVTQTPRYLIKTRGQQVTLSCSPISGHRSVSWYQQTPGQGLQFLFEYFSETQRNKGNFPGRFSGRQFSNSRSEMNVSTLELGDSALYLCASSPHPSGNTIYFGEGSWLTVV.

In DNA form, the CDR3 reads TGCGCCAGCAGCCTGGGGAGACAGTCAAACACTGAAGCTTTCTTT. Its protein is CASSLGRQSNTEAFF. The chain joins TRBV5-1 to TRBJ1-1; tentatively, D is TRBD1 (5 bases). CDR3 size: 15 residues. Germline assignment: CDR1 SGHRS and CDR2 YFSETQ. The ends were cut back, 4 bases at V and 2 bases at J, with 15 bases in the middle. The full variable domain, in which reference TRBV5-1 and TRBJ1-1 provide the parts outside the CDR3, is KAGVTQTPRYLIKTRGQQVTLSCSPISGHRSVSWYQQTPGQGLQFLFEYFSETQRNKGNFPGRFSGRQFSNSRSEMNVSTLELGDSALYLCASSLGRQSNTEAFFGQGTRLTVV.

V gene TRBV28 combines with J gene TRBJ2-1, with 7 bases matching TRBD2. The CDR3 runs 17 residues. Germline-derived CDR1 and CDR2 are MDHEN and SYDVKM. With 7 bases clipped from V and 12 bases from J, the junction kept 24 bases outside the gene matches. CDR3 DNA: TGTGCCAGCATCAGCCCCGCCTCAGCGGGGCCCTCGCCAGGGCAGTTCTTC. It codes for CASISPASAGPSPGQFF.

The chain links TRBV7-8 to TRBJ1-4; 7 bases agree with TRBD1. The V segment lost 4 bases and the J segment 4 bases; nucleotides outside the gene matches: 3. The CDR3 loop spans 14 amino acids. Germline V lookup: CDR1 SGHVS, CDR2 FQNEAQ. CDR3 amino acids: CASSSDRLNEKLFF. CDR3 coding DNA: TGTGCCAGCAGCTCGGACAGGCTTAATGAAAAACTGTTTTTT.

The V call is TRBV5-1, the J call TRBJ2-6, with D possibly TRBD2 on 5 matching bases. Germline V lookup: CDR1 SGHRS, CDR2 YFSETQ. The CDR3 is 16 amino acids. With 4 bases removed from V and 0 bases from J, the gap between germline ends came to 11 bases. CDR3 sequence (DNA): TGCGCCAGCAGCCCGAAGGGAGTCTCTGGGGCCAACGTCCTGACTTTC. This codes for CASSPKGVSGANVLTF.

The rearrangement joins TRBV30 to TRBJ2-2; 7 positions match TRBD1. Trimming cost V 7 bases and J 7 bases; bases outside gene matches: 18. CDR1 is GTSNPN and CDR2 is SVGIG in the germline V gene (reference sequence). CDR3 length: 16 amino acids. This CDR3 reads CASPDPGTENYGELFF. The CDR3 DNA reads TGTGCCTCGCCGGACCCCGGGACAGAAAACTACGGGGAGCTGTTTTTT.

About this clone itself: A clone one base away is much larger, so this may be a read error. Other nucleotide sequences from this sample produce the same CDR3. The chain joins TRBV28 to TRBJ2-3; possible D gene TRBD2, 5 bases. With 6 bases removed from V and 1 base from J, the gap between germline ends came to 8 bases. CDR1 MDHEN and CDR2 SYDVKM come from the germline V gene. The CDR3 is 13 residues long. The CDR3 here is CASRSGGTDTQYF. The CDR3 DNA is TGTGCCAGCAGATCCGGGGGCACAGATACGCAGTATTTT.

The chain combines TRBV12-5 with TRBJ1-5, with TRBD1 matching over 7 bases. With 2 bases clipped from V and 3 bases from J, the junction kept 7 bases outside the gene matches. In germline, CDR1 is LGHNT, CDR2 FRNRAP. The CDR3 has 16 residues. The CDR3 region is CASGLYMGQLNQPQHF. Here the CDR3 DNA reads TGTGCTAGTGGTTTGTATATGGGACAGCTCAATCAGCCCCAGCATTTT.

The chain couples TRBV2 to TRBJ1-5; no definite D call. This CDR3 region has 13 residues. The germline V and J ends were trimmed by 6 bases and 0 bases, with 6 bases remaining between them. Germline CDR1 reads SNHLY; CDR2 reads FYNNEI. CDR3 coding DNA: TGTGCCAGCAGACTATATAGCAATCAGCCCCAGCATTTT. Residues: CASRLYSNQPQHF.

The chain couples TRBV7-2 to TRBJ2-1; 8 bases align to TRBD2. The CDR3 length is 14 residues. CDR1 is SGHTA and CDR2 is FQGNSA in the germline V gene. The V and J ends lost 4 bases and 2 bases, in that order; junction bases with no gene match: 1. Written as DNA, the CDR3 is TGTGCCAGCAGCTGGGGACTAGCCTACAATGAGCAGTTCTTC. Its translation is CASSWGLAYNEQFF.

V usage is TRBV3-1 (or the pseudogene TRBV3-2) and J usage is TRBJ2-3; tentatively, D is TRBD2 (6 bases). There are 16 residues in the CDR3. V lost 1 base to trimming and J lost 2 bases, with 13 bases between them. CDR1 is LGHDT, CDR2 YNNKEL, per germline (reference sequence). CDR3 region: CASSQGGVMLTDTQYF. The CDR3 nucleotides read TGTGCCAGCAGCCAAGGCGGGGTAATGCTCACAGATACGCAGTATTTT.

The chain employs TRBV5-4 and TRBJ2-2; TRBD2 is a possible D gene (6 bases). The CDR3 totals 17 residues. V gave up 0 bases and J gave up 1 base, with 13 bases separating them. Per germline, CDR1 SGHNT and CDR2 YYREEE (reference sequence). DNA of the CDR3: TGTGCCAGCAGCTTGGCGCGCGGCGGGGAGAACACCGGGGAGCTGTTTTTT. It codes for CASSLARGGENTGELFF.

V gene TRBV6-5 combines with J gene TRBJ2-7; D might be TRBD2 (5 bases). This CDR3 is built from 13 residues. Germline V gives CDR1 MNHEY, CDR2 SVGAGI. Trimming removed 5 bases from V and 6 bases from J, with 14 bases in between. The CDR3 here is CASSTVKGVEQYV. CDR3 in DNA: TGTGCCAGCAGTACCGTCAAGGGAGTCGAGCAGTACGTC.

V gene TRBV7-9 combines with J gene TRBJ1-5, with D hard to call. The CDR3 has 14 residues. Trimming shortened V by 5 bases and J by 1 base, and 9 bases separated the two germline ends. CDR1 SEHNR and CDR2 FQNEAQ come from the germline V gene (reference sequence). CDR3 loop: CASSRADSNQPQHF. In DNA, the CDR3 is TGTGCCAGCAGCCGAGCGGACAGCAATCAGCCCCAGCATTTT.

J is TRBJ2-5 and V is TRBV7-2, with TRBD2 matching over 7 bases. The V gene's germline CDR1 is SGHTA and CDR2 FQGNSA. The CDR3 loop spans 16 amino acids. V was pared by 0 bases and J by 5 bases, with 9 bases of the junction left unmatched. The chain's CDR3 is CASSLAAPTSSETQYF. In nucleotides, the CDR3 is TGTGCCAGCAGCTTAGCGGCCCCGACTAGCAGTGAGACCCAGTACTTC.

This chain connects TRBV18 to TRBJ1-6, with 7 bases aligning to TRBD1. Per the germline V gene, CDR1 is KGHSH and CDR2 is LQKENI. J gave up 11 bases and V 4 bases, and 14 bases lay outside the gene matches. The CDR3 covers 16 residues. The CDR3 DNA reads TGTGCCAGCTCACTTAATCAGGACAGGACTTGGACACCCCTCCACTTT. Translation gives CASSLNQDRTWTPLHF.

The chain recombines TRBV11-3 with TRBJ2-1; D is unclear. There are 15 residues in the CDR3. The V and J ends lost 1 base and 4 bases respectively, with 11 bases between them. Germline V gene data show CDR1 as SGHNT and CDR2 as YENEEA. The CDR3 region is CASSLGTVAYNEQFF. The CDR3 region has the DNA TGTGCCAGCAGCTTAGGTACAGTTGCATACAATGAGCAGTTCTTC.